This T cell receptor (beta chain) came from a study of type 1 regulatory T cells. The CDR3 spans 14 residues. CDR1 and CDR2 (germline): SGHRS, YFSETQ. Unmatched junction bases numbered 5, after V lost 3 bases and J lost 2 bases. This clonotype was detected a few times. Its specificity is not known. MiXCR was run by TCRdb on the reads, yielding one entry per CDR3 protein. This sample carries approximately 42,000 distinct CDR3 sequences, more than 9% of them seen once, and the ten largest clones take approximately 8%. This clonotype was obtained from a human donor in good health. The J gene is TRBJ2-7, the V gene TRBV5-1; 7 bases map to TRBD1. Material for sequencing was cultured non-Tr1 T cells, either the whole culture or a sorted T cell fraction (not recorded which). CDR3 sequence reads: CASSSNRGPYEQYF. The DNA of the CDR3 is TGCGCCAGCAGCTCCAACAGGGGACCCTACGAGCAGTACTTC. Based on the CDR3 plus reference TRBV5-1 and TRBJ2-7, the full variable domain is KAGVTQTPRYLIKTRGQQVTLSCSPISGHRSVSWYQQTPGQGLQFLFEYFSETQRNKGNFPGRFSGRQFSNSRSEMNVSTLELGDSALYLCASSSNRGPYEQYFGPGTRLTVT.